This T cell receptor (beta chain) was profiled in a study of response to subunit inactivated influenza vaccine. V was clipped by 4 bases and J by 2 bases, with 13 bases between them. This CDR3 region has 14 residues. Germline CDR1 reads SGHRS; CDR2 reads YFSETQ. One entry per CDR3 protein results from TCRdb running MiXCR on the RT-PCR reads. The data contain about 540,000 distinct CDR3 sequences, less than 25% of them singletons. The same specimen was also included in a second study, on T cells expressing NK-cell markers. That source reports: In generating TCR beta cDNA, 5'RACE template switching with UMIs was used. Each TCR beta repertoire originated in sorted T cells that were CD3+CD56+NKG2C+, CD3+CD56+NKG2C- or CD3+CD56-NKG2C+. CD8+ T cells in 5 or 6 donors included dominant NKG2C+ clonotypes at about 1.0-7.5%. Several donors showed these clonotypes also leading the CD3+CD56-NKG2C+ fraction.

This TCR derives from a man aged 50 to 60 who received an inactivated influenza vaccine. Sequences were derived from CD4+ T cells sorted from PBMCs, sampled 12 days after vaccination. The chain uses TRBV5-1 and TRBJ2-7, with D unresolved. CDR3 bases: TGCGCCAGCAGCCCCTATTTTGGAGCCTACGAGCAGTACTTC. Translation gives CASSPYFGAYEQYF.